This TCR beta chain was sequenced in a study of early T cells in non-severe SARS-CoV-2 infection. Study outcomes and limitations: Sequences matched to VDJdb favored anti-spike CD8 responses, while private and CD4 specificities were missed.

This clonotype was seen many times. Antigen specificity is unknown. V lost 5 bases to trimming and J lost 7 bases; unmatched junction nucleotides: 4. The CDR3 runs to 13 residues. From germline, CDR1 is PRHDT and CDR2 FYEKMQ (reference sequence). Individual cDNA molecules carried attached unique molecular identifiers. TCRdb itself ran the 5' RACE reads through MiXCR, one entry per CDR3 protein. This table has tens of thousands of distinct CDR3 sequences, about a tenth appearing once. The chain is built from TRBV13 and TRBJ2-1; 8 bases match TRBD1. This TCR derives from an adult who was a healthcare worker with PCR-confirmed SARS-CoV-2 infection or an uninfected control (not recorded which). Sequencing was performed on whole blood. The CDR3 sequence: CASSQRQGNEQFF. DNA of the CDR3: TGTGCCAGCAGCCAAAGACAGGGGAATGAGCAGTTCTTC.